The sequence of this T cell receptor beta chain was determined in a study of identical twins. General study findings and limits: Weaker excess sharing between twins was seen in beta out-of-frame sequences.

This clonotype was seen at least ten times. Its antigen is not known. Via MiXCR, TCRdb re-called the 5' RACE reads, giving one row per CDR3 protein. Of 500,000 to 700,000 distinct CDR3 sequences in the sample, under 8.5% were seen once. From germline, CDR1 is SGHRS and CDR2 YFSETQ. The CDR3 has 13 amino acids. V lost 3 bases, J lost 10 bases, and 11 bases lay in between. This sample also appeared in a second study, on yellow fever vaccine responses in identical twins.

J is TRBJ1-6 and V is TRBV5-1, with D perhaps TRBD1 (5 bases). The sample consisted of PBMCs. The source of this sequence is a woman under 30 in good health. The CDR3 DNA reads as TGCGCCAGCAGCTCCAGGGTCGGCTCACCCCTCCACTTT. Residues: CASSSRVGSPLHF.